Presented here are 27 T cell receptor beta chains from one specimen sequenced in a study of shared clonotypes between healthy human individuals. Libraries were prepared by immunoSEQ multiplex PCR; TCRdb keeps only in-frame clonotypes and omits some of them. Of under 2.5 million clones listed, less than 95% are singletons. The sample comprised naive CD4+ T cells from PBMCs. Subset in this sample: CD45RA+ positively selected. The receptors shown here come from a man younger than 30 in good health. Some clones in this sample may be carry-over from other donors' samples.

The V and J genes are TRBV28 and TRBJ1-2; D perhaps matches TRBD1 (5 bases). Germline loops: CDR1 MDHEN, CDR2 SYDVKM. Trimming removed 6 bases from V and 3 bases from J, with 26 bases in between. The CDR3 is 18 residues long. The CDR3 region is CASSSVGGLRDTDYGYTF. The CDR3 coding sequence is TGTGCCAGCAGCTCAGTTGGGGGACTAAGAGATACGGACTATGGCTACACCTTC.

This rearrangement joins TRBV27 to TRBJ2-1; D might be TRBD2 (5 bases). CDR1 MNHEY and CDR2 SMNVEV come from the germline V gene (reference sequence). The CDR3 extends over 16 amino acids. Trimming stripped 5 bases from V and 0 bases from J, with 14 bases between. CDR3 in amino acids: CASSPRGRSSYNEQFF. CDR3 nucleotides: TGTGCCAGCAGTCCCAGAGGGCGGAGCTCCTACAATGAGCAGTTCTTC.

This chain links TRBV5-5 with TRBJ2-7, with D possibly being TRBD1 or TRBD2 (5 bases each). Germline V gene sequence: CDR1 SGHKS, CDR2 YYEKEE (reference sequence). Trimming shortened V by 0 bases and J by 3 bases, and 13 bases separated the two germline ends. This CDR3 comprises 15 residues. The CDR3 DNA is TGTGCCAGCAGCTTGGCCGGGACGGAGTACTACGAGCAGTACTTC. As protein: CASSLAGTEYYEQYF.

The chain carries TRBV9 and TRBJ2-7; D gene uncertain. CDR3 size: 17 residues. The V gene's germline CDR1 is SGDLS and CDR2 YYNGEE. V shed 2 bases and J shed 0 bases, with 18 bases lying between them. In DNA, the CDR3 is TGTGCCAGCAGCGTGGATACCATCACCTCGAGCTCCTACGAGCAGTACTTC. It encodes CASSVDTITSSSYEQYF.

The chain links TRBV15 to TRBJ1-3; weak D call: TRBD1 (5 bases). This CDR3 comprises 20 residues. V dropped 9 bases and J dropped 3 bases, with 33 bases sitting between them. Per germline, CDR1 LNHNV and CDR2 YYDKDF (reference sequence). CDR3 region: CATRGEVGLPGISGGNTIYF. The CDR3 nucleotides are TGTGCCACAAGGGGAGAGGTGGGGCTGCCGGGGATATCGGGTGGAAACACCATATATTTT.

The J gene is TRBJ1-4, the V gene TRBV7-6; no firm D call. This CDR3 has 13 residues. Germline CDR1 is SGHVS and CDR2 is FNYEAQ. V gave up 5 bases and J gave up 7 bases, with 11 bases separating them. CDR3 DNA: TGTGCCAGCAGCCCTCGGAGGTCTGAAAAACTGTTTTTT. This gives the protein CASSPRRSEKLFF.

As for this clone: At the DNA level, this CDR3 is encoded by other sequences in the same sample as well. This rearrangement joins TRBV10-3 to TRBJ2-2; D possibly corresponds to TRBD1 (6 bases). The V end lost 0 bases, the J end lost 2 bases, and 7 bases lay between the germline ends. This CDR3 comprises 15 residues. Germline CDR1 ENHRY, CDR2 SYGVKD. The CDR3 region is CAISESDRNTGELFF. The CDR3 DNA is TGTGCCATCAGTGAGTCGGACAGAAACACCGGGGAGCTGTTTTTT.

This clone appeared once. The rearrangement links TRBV19 to TRBJ2-5, with D unclear. This CDR3 spans 12 amino acids. Germline loops: CDR1 LNHDA, CDR2 SQIVND (reference sequence). Trimming removed 6 bases at V and 4 bases at J, with 9 bases between. The CDR3 sequence is CASRFGSETQYF. In DNA, the CDR3 is TGTGCCAGTAGATTTGGTTCAGAGACCCAGTACTTC.

J is TRBJ2-3 and V is TRBV25-1; possible D gene TRBD1, 6 bases. Germline loops: CDR1 MGHDK, CDR2 SYGVNS. Trimming pared 2 bases from V and 2 bases from J, leaving 11 bases between. The CDR3 covers 15 residues. As DNA, the CDR3 is TGTGCCAGCAGTGAAGGGGGCAGGATCACAGATACGCAGTATTTT. This codes for CASSEGGRITDTQYF.

This rearrangement joins TRBV29-1 to TRBJ2-5; 8 bases are a match to TRBD2. CDR3 length equals 12 residues. The V gene end was trimmed by 6 bases and the J gene end by 4 bases; junction bases not matched to a gene: 4. CDR1 SQVTM and CDR2 ANQGSEA come from the germline V gene. For the CDR3, the DNA is TGCAGCGTAACTAGCGGAGGAGAGACCCAGTACTTC. Its protein product is CSVTSGGETQYF.

The chain joins TRBV7-9 to TRBJ2-1; TRBD2 agrees at 11 bases. This CDR3 comprises 16 residues. Trimming removed 5 bases from V and 6 bases from J; junction bases left unmatched: 9. The V gene's germline CDR1 is SEHNR and CDR2 FQNEAQ (reference sequence). As DNA, the CDR3 is TGTGCCAGCAGCGTATCATATAGCGGGAGGGCCAATGAGCAGTTCTTC. Translation: CASSVSYSGRANEQFF.

The V gene is TRBV19, the J gene TRBJ2-5; 7 nucleotides line up with TRBD1. CDR3 size: 16 residues. After removal of 2 bases from V and 5 bases from J, the junction contained 11 bases not matched to a gene. CDR1 is LNHDA and CDR2 is SQIVND in the germline V gene (reference sequence). The CDR3 loop is CASSIHRGGGRETQYF. CDR3 sequence (DNA): TGTGCCAGTAGTATACACAGGGGCGGAGGTAGGGAGACCCAGTACTTC. The full variable domain, in which reference TRBV19 and TRBJ2-5 provide the parts outside the CDR3, is DGGITQSPKYLFRKEGQNVTLSCEQNLNHDAMYWYRQDPGQGLRLIYYSQIVNDFQKGDIAEGYSVSREKKESFPLTVTSAQKNPTAFYLCASSIHRGGGRETQYFGPGTRLLVL.

In this sample, this clone turned up once. The rearrangement joins TRBV18 to TRBJ1-1, with a tentative D call TRBD1 (6 bases). The CDR3 extends over 15 amino acids. V shed 3 bases and J shed 0 bases, with 11 bases lying between them. The germline V gene has CDR1 KGHSH and CDR2 LQKENI. This CDR3 is CASSPGQNMNTEAFF. The CDR3 DNA sequence: TGTGCCAGCTCACCCGGACAGAACATGAACACTGAAGCTTTCTTT.

This chain joins TRBV28 and TRBJ1-4; TRBD1 aligns across 7 bases. This CDR3 spans 20 amino acids. Germline V gives CDR1 MDHEN, CDR2 SYDVKM. Trimming cost V 3 bases and J 4 bases; bases outside gene matches: 20. The CDR3, as DNA: TGTGCCAGCAGTTTCACCGGCACAGGGGTAAGGGCTCCATATAATGAAAAACTGTTTTTT. Protein product: CASSFTGTGVRAPYNEKLFF.

The chain is built from TRBV7-2 and TRBJ1-2; TRBD1 matches at 12 bases. Germline V gene sequence: CDR1 SGHTA, CDR2 FQGNSA. CDR3 length: 14 residues. With 5 bases clipped from V and 8 bases from J, the junction kept 6 bases outside the gene matches. Here the CDR3 DNA reads TGTGCCAGCAGCAGGGACAGGGGGCGATGGGGCTACACCTTC. This codes for CASSRDRGRWGYTF.

The chain uses TRBV5-1 and TRBJ2-1; tentatively, D is TRBD2 (6 bases). Germline V CDR1 and CDR2: SGHRS, YFSETQ. V was clipped by 2 bases and J by 3 bases, with 9 bases between them. The CDR3 has 14 residues. CDR3 sequence reads: CASSFGSFYNEQFF. The CDR3 DNA sequence: TGCGCCAGCAGCTTCGGGAGCTTCTACAATGAGCAGTTCTTC. The full variable domain, rest sourced from reference TRBV5-1 and TRBJ2-1, is KAGVTQTPRYLIKTRGQQVTLSCSPISGHRSVSWYQQTPGQGLQFLFEYFSETQRNKGNFPGRFSGRQFSNSRSEMNVSTLELGDSALYLCASSFGSFYNEQFFGPGTRLTVL.

The V gene is TRBV7-2, the J gene TRBJ1-5; possible D gene TRBD1, 6 bases. V gave up 6 bases and J gave up 3 bases, with 15 bases separating them. Looked up from germline, CDR1 is SGHTA and CDR2 is FQGNSA. The CDR3 has 15 residues. The DNA of the CDR3 is TGTGCCAGCAGGGAGCGGTCAGGGGTCAATCAGCCCCAGCATTTT. The encoded protein is CASRERSGVNQPQHF.

Concerning this clone: This specimen includes other DNA sequences encoding the same CDR3. The V gene is TRBV7-2, the J gene TRBJ2-7, with TRBD2 identical over 7 bases. Germline-derived CDR1 and CDR2 are SGHTA and FQGNSA. The CDR3 is 13 residues long. With V trimmed by 4 bases and J by 0 bases, 0 bases remained unmatched. The CDR3 protein is CASSSGGSYEQYF. The CDR3 coding sequence is TGTGCCAGCAGCTCGGGGGGCTCCTACGAGCAGTACTTC. The variable domain in full, with the rest retrieved from reference TRBV7-2 and TRBJ2-7, is GAGVSQSPSNKVTEKGKDVELRCDPISGHTALYWYRQSLGQGLEFLIYFQGNSAPDKSGLPSDRFSAERTGGSVSTLTIQRTQQEDSAVYLCASSSGGSYEQYFGPGTRLTVT.

J is TRBJ2-1 and V is TRBV5-4, with 8 bases lining up with TRBD2. The germline gives CDR1 SGHNT, CDR2 YYREEE (reference sequence). The CDR3 totals 16 residues. With 4 bases clipped from V and 0 bases from J, the junction kept 6 bases outside the gene matches. This CDR3 is CASSPTSVLSYNEQFF. The CDR3 DNA reads as TGTGCCAGCAGCCCGACTAGCGTGCTCTCCTACAATGAGCAGTTCTTC. The full variable domain, rest sourced from reference TRBV5-4 and TRBJ2-1, is ETGVTQSPTHLIKTRGQQVTLRCSSQSGHNTVSWYQQALGQGPQFIFQYYREEENGRGNFPPRFSGLQFPNYSSELNVNALELDDSALYLCASSPTSVLSYNEQFFGPGTRLTVL.

The V and J genes are TRBV5-1 and TRBJ1-4; tentative D call: TRBD1 (6 bases). Germline CDR1 and CDR2: SGHRS and YFSETQ. CDR3 length: 16 residues. Trimming pared 4 bases from V and 2 bases from J, leaving 15 bases between. CDR3 sequence reads: CASSRDHRATNEKLFF. CDR3 bases: TGCGCCAGCAGCCGAGACCACAGGGCTACTAATGAAAAACTGTTTTTT.

This sequence joins TRBV7-9 and TRBJ2-1, with 7 bases that match TRBD2. Germline CDR1 SEHNR, CDR2 FQNEAQ (reference sequence). Trimming at V came to 6 bases and at J to 3 bases, leaving 8 bases not matched to a gene. This CDR3 is 15 amino acids long. The CDR3, as DNA: TGTGCCAGCAGGGTATCTAGCGGAGACTACAATGAGCAGTTCTTC. Its protein is CASRVSSGDYNEQFF. The variable domain in full, completed from reference TRBV7-9 and TRBJ2-1, reads DTGVSQNPRHKITKRGQNVTFRCDPISEHNRLYWYRQTLGQGPEFLTYFQNEAQLEKSRLLSDRFSAERPKGSFSTLEIQRTEQGDSAMYLCASRVSSGDYNEQFFGPGTRLTVL.

This chain links TRBV11-2 with TRBJ2-5; 9 nucleotides line up with TRBD2. With 2 bases clipped from V and 5 bases from J, the junction kept 9 bases outside the gene matches. CDR1 and CDR2 (germline): SGHAT, FQNNGV. This CDR3 has 16 amino acids. Written as DNA, the CDR3 is TGTGCCAGCAGCTTACCGCGGGAGGGCCTTTTGGAGACCCAGTACTTC. Protein sequence: CASSLPREGLLETQYF.

This clone was picked up one time. The chain joins TRBV7-8 to TRBJ2-1; D not resolved. CDR3 length equals 15 residues. Germline loops: CDR1 SGHVS, CDR2 FQNEAQ. The germline V and J ends were trimmed by 10 bases and 4 bases, with 20 bases remaining between them. The CDR3 bases are TGTGCCATCGTACCCCAAAACACGGCATACAATGAGCAGTTCTTC. Translating gives CAIVPQNTAYNEQFF. Complete variable domain (other parts from reference TRBV7-8 and TRBJ2-1): GAGVSQSPRYKVAKRGQDVALRCDPISGHVSLFWYQQALGQGPEFLTYFQNEAQLDKSGLPSDRFFAERPEGSVSTLKIQRTQQEDSAVYLCAIVPQNTAYNEQFFGPGTRLTVL.

The J gene is TRBJ2-7, the V gene TRBV11-2, with TRBD1 matching 7 bases. The germline gives CDR1 SGHAT, CDR2 FQNNGV. This CDR3 region has 14 residues. The V and J ends lost 5 bases and 2 bases, in that order; junction bases with no gene match: 6. The CDR3 bases are TGTGCCAGCAGCCTAAACAGGGGAACCTACGAGCAGTACTTC. Amino acids: CASSLNRGTYEQYF.

The genes are TRBV5-1 and TRBJ2-7; 7 bases fit TRBD1. This CDR3 comprises 16 residues. The J segment lost 1 base and the V segment lost 0 bases, leaving 7 bases of the junction unmatched. Germline CDR1 is SGHRS and CDR2 is YFSETQ. The CDR3 nucleotides are TGCGCCAGCAGCTTGGTTCTGGACAGGAGTTCCTACGAGCAGTACTTC. It encodes CASSLVLDRSSYEQYF. The full variable domain, its missing parts supplied by reference TRBV5-1 and TRBJ2-7, is KAGVTQTPRYLIKTRGQQVTLSCSPISGHRSVSWYQQTPGQGLQFLFEYFSETQRNKGNFPGRFSGRQFSNSRSEMNVSTLELGDSALYLCASSLVLDRSSYEQYFGPGTRLTVT.

The rearrangement links TRBV7-3 to TRBJ2-3, with 14 bases lining up with TRBD2. The germline V gene encodes CDR1 SGHTA and CDR2 FQGTGA. The V gene end was trimmed by 2 bases and the J gene end by 4 bases; junction bases not matched to a gene: 5. The length of the CDR3 is 17 residues. The CDR3 is CASSLLGLAGVADTQYF. CDR3 nucleotide sequence: TGTGCCAGCAGCTTATTGGGACTAGCGGGAGTGGCAGATACGCAGTATTTT.

The chain carries TRBV27 and TRBJ1-2; 10 nucleotides agree with TRBD1. Germline CDR1 is MNHEY and CDR2 is SMNVEV (reference sequence). Losses at the gene ends were 6 bases for V and 4 bases for J; bases not matched to a gene: 8. The CDR3 is made up of 15 amino acids. Here the CDR3 DNA reads TGTGCCAGCAGCCTGACAGGGGGCGTTAGCTATGGCTACACCTTC. Its translation: CASSLTGGVSYGYTF.